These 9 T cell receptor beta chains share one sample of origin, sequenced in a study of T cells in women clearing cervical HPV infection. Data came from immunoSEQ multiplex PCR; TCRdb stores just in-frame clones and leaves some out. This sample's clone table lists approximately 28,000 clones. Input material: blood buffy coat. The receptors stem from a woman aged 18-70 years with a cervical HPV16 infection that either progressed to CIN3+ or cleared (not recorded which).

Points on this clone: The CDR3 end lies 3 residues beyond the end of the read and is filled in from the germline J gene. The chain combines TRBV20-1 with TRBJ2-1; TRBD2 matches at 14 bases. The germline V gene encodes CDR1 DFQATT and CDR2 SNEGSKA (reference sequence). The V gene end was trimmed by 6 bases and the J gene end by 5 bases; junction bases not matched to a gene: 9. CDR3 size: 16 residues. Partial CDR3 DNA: TGCAGTGCAACCGGGACTAGCGGGAGAGGGGACAATGAG. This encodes CSATGTSGRGDNE. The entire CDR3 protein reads CSATGTSGRGDNEQFF.

The part of the CDR3 DNA that was read is TGTGCCAGCAGGAGAGCGCTCGGGTTACGGGCCGGGGAG. It encodes CASRRALGLRAGE. The CDR3 in full is CASRRALGLRAGELFF. The V call is TRBV12-3 or TRBV12-4, the J call TRBJ2-2; D is unclear. The read gets to within 3 residues of the CDR3 end, and the germline J gene fills in the rest. V lost 6 bases and J lost 6, with 20 bases in between. The CDR3 runs 16 residues.

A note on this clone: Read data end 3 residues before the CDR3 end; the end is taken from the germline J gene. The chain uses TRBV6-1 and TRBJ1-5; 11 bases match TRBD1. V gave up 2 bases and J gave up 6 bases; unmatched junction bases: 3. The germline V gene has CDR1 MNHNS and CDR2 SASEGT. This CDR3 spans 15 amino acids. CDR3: CASSESGQGVQPQHF. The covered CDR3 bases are TGTGCCAGCAGTGAATCGGGACAGGGGGTTCAGCCC.

The part of the CDR3 DNA that was read is TGTGCCAGCAGTCGGACAGGGTCGGACGGC. Its protein product is CASSRTGSDG. The CDR3 reads in full as CASSRTGSDGYTF. The chain uses TRBV2 and TRBJ1-2; 8 bases fit TRBD1. Read sequence stops 3 residues before the CDR3 end, and the germline J gene provides the missing end. CDR3 size: 13 residues. CDR1 is SNHLY, CDR2 FYNNEI, per germline.

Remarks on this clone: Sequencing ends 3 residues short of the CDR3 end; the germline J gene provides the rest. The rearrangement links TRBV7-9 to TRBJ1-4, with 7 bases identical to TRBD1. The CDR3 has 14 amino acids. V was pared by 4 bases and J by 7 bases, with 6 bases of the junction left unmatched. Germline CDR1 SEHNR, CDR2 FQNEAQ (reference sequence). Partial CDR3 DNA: TGTGCCAGCAGCTCAGGGGGTGGCGGTGAAAAA. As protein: CASSSGGGGEK. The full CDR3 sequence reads CASSSGGGGEKLFF.

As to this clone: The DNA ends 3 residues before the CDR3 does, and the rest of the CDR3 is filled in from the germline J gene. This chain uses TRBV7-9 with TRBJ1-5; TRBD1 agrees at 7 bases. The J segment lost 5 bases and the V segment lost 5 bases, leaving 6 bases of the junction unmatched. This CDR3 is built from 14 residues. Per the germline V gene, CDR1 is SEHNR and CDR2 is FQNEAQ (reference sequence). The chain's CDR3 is CASSLTGVYQPQHF. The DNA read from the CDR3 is TGTGCCAGCAGCCTTACAGGGGTTTATCAGCCC.

CDR3 protein: CASSLPGTTETQYF. The sequenced CDR3 bases are TGCGCCAGCAGCTTGCCAGGGACTACAGAGACC. J is TRBJ2-5 and V is TRBV5-1; 7 bases line up with TRBD2. The CDR3 goes on 3 residues after the read ends, and that part is filled in from the germline J gene. The J segment lost 4 bases and the V segment lost 1 base, leaving 4 bases of the junction unmatched. Germline V gene data show CDR1 as SGHRS and CDR2 as YFSETQ. The CDR3 loop spans 14 amino acids. Full variable domain (outside the CDR3, taken from reference TRBV5-1 and TRBJ2-5): KAGVTQTPRYLIKTRGQQVTLSCSPISGHRSVSWYQQTPGQGLQFLFEYFSETQRNKGNFPGRFSGRQFSNSRSEMNVSTLELGDSALYLCASSLPGTTETQYFGPGTRLLVL.

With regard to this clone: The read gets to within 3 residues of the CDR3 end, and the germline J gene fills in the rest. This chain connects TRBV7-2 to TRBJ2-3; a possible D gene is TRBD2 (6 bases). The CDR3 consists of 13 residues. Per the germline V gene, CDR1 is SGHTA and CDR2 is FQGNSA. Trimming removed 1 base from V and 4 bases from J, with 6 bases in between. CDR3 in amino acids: CASSLVAADTQYF. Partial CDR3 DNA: TGTGCCAGCAGCTTAGTAGCGGCAGATACG. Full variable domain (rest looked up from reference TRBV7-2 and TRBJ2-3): GAGVSQSPSNKVTEKGKDVELRCDPISGHTALYWYRQSLGQGLEFLIYFQGNSAPDKSGLPSDRFSAERTGGSVSTLTIQRTQQEDSAVYLCASSLVAADTQYFGPGTRLTVL.

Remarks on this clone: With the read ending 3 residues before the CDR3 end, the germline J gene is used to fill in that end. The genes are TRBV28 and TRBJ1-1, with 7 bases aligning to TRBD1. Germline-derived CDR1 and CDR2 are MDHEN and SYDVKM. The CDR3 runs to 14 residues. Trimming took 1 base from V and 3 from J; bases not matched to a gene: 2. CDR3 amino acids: CASSLFDRDTEAFF. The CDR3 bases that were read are TGTGCCAGCAGTTTATTCGACAGGGACACTGAA.